Given below is one TCR beta chain in context. This record belongs to a study of blood T cell repertoires in COVID-19. V lost 6 bases to trimming and J lost 9 bases; unmatched junction nucleotides: 14. The CDR3 is 16 residues long. Germline lookup yields CDR1 SGHTA and CDR2 FQGTGA. Some clones are missing from TCRdb's copy, which holds only in-frame ones; the method was immunoSEQ multiplex PCR. The sample shows about 51,000 clones, roughly 84% of them seen only once. The sample taken for sequencing was peripheral blood. The genes are TRBV7-3 and TRBJ2-1; TRBD2 matches 10 bases. This clonotype was sampled from an elderly man with active COVID-19. As DNA, the CDR3 is TGTGCCAGCAGTCTCCAAGGGGCTAGCGGGAGTGGTGAGCAGTTCTTC. It codes for CASSLQGASGSGEQFF.